The clone carrying this T cell receptor (beta chain) was recorded at least ten times. Antigen unknown. This sample is part of a study of glioma-infiltrating T cells. Study-wide points: Very few CDR3 sequences were shared between tissue and blood. Non-neoplastic patients had below-expected tissue-blood divergence, while all gliomas exceeded expectation.

Using RNA template, CDR3s of TCR alpha and beta were amplified with iRepertoire arm-PCR. For one-step reverse transcription and amplification, roughly 95-450 ng of tissue mRNA or PBMC total RNA was used. TCRdb re-called the multiplex PCR reads through MiXCR, storing one row per CDR3 protein. The sample records 100,000 to 150,000 distinct CDR3 sequences, around a quarter being singletons. Germline V gene data show CDR1 as LNHNV and CDR2 as YYDKDF (reference sequence). Trimming at V came to 6 bases and at J to 1 base, leaving 4 bases not matched to a gene. This CDR3 contains 15 residues. The rearrangement joins TRBV15 to TRBJ2-5, with 11 positions matching TRBD2. The TCR sequence derives from a human donor with low-grade glioma or glioblastoma, undergoing nonglioma brain surgery, or in good health (not recorded which). The specimen was glioma tissue, nonneoplastic brain tissue, or PBMCs (not recorded which). The CDR3 reads CATRAGTSGQETQYF. CDR3 nucleotides: TGTGCCACCAGAGCCGGGACTAGCGGCCAAGAGACCCAGTACTTC.